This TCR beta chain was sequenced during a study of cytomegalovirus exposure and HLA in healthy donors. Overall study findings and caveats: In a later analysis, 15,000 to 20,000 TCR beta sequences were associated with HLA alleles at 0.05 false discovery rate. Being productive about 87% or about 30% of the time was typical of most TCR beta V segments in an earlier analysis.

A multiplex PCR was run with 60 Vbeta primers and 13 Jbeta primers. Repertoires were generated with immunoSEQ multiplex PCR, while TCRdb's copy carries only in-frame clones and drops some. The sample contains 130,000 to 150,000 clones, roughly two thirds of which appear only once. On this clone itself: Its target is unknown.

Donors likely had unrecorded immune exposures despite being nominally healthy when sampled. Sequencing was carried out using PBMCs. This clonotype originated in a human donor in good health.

This chain's CDR3 is CASSLVASGGITYEQYF. CDR3 nucleotides: TGTGCCAGCAGCTTAGTGGCTAGCGGGGGCATAACCTACGAGCAGTACTTC. The chain is built from TRBV11-2 and TRBJ2-7, with 10 bases identical to TRBD2. Germline CDR1 reads SGHAT; CDR2 reads FQNNGV. CDR3 size: 17 residues. The V segment lost 1 base and the J segment 2 bases; nucleotides outside the gene matches: 8.